This is a list of T cell receptor beta chains from one sample in a study of shared clonotypes between healthy human individuals. Clones were read by immunoSEQ multiplex PCR, and TCRdb kept only the in-frame ones, dropping some. The sample holds 550,000 to 700,000 clones, 55% to 85% seen once. The sample consisted of memory CD4+ T cells sorted from blood. Receptors originate from a woman aged 30 to 39 in good health. Both conserved end residues are part of each CDR3. The D gene is left open where the match is weak. Not every row has a clone size; where given, it reads once, few, many or a size class.

D: .
size: .
V: TRBV5-4
J: TRBJ1-4
CDR3: CASSLDRAEEKLFF
DNA: TGTGCCAGCAGCTTGGACAGGGCTGAGGAAAAACTGTTTTTT

D: .
size: .
V: TRBV27
J: TRBJ1-1
CDR3: CASRGWGSAEAFF
DNA: TGTGCCAGCAGGGGTTGGGGGAGCGCTGAAGCTTTCTTT

D: .
size: .
V: TRBV28
J: TRBJ1-1
CDR3: CASSPPGVQGTNTEAFF
DNA: TGTGCCAGCAGTCCTCCCGGGGTACAGGGTACAAACACTGAAGCTTTCTTT

D: TRBD2
size: once
V: TRBV4-1
J: TRBJ2-1
CDR3: CASSQDPTSGALNEQFF
DNA: TGCGCCAGCAGCCAAGACCCAACTAGCGGGGCCCTCAATGAGCAGTTCTTC

D: .
size: few
V: TRBV5-1
J: TRBJ1-1
CDR3: CASSQQGNTEAFF
DNA: TGCGCCAGCAGCCAACAGGGGAACACTGAAGCTTTCTTT

D: TRBD1
size: .
V: TRBV28
J: TRBJ2-7
CDR3: CASSLTGTVDYEQYF
DNA: TGTGCCAGCAGCCTCACCGGGACAGTTGACTACGAGCAGTACTTC

D: .
size: .
V: TRBV2
J: TRBJ1-2
CDR3: CASSAGPNYGYTF
DNA: TGTGCCAGCAGTGCAGGACCTAACTATGGCTACACCTTC

D: TRBD1
size: many
V: TRBV7-3
J: TRBJ2-5
CDR3: CASSLAGGETQYF
DNA: TGTGCCAGCAGCTTAGCAGGGGGTGAGACCCAGTACTTC

D: .
size: .
V: TRBV28
J: TRBJ2-7
CDR3: CASSGPSSASYEQYF
DNA: TGTGCCAGCTCGGGGCCCTCTTCGGCCTCCTACGAGCAGTACTTC

D: .
size: .
V: TRBV2
J: TRBJ2-4
CDR3: CASSETTGTTFQYF
DNA: TGTGCCAGCAGTGAAACTACCGGAACGACATTTCAGTACTTC

D: TRBD2
size: .
V: TRBV7-8
J: TRBJ2-1
CDR3: CASSPGLNSYNEQFF
DNA: TGTGCCAGCAGCCCGGGACTAAACTCCTACAATGAGCAGTTCTTC

D: .
size: .
V: TRBV19
J: TRBJ2-2
CDR3: CASSIEGDTNTGELFF
DNA: TGTGCCAGTAGTATTGAGGGGGACACAAACACCGGGGAGCTGTTTTTT

D: TRBD1
size: .
V: TRBV6-6
J: TRBJ1-5
CDR3: CASRQGNQPQHF
DNA: TGTGCCAGCAGACAGGGGAATCAGCCCCAGCATTTT

D: TRBD2
size: .
V: TRBV5-1
J: TRBJ2-7
CDR3: CASTTASGASYEQYF
DNA: TGCGCCAGCACGACCGCTAGCGGGGCCTCCTACGAGCAGTACTTC

D: .
size: .
V: TRBV27
J: TRBJ2-1
CDR3: CASTNRGTIYNEQFF
DNA: TGTGCCAGCACTAATAGGGGGACTATCTACAATGAGCAGTTCTTC

D: .
size: .
V: TRBV5-1
J: TRBJ2-3
CDR3: CASSQGRGRGDTQYF
DNA: TGCGCCAGCAGCCAGGGGCGGGGAAGAGGGGATACGCAGTATTTT

D: TRBD2
size: .
V: TRBV2
J: TRBJ2-3
CDR3: CASRSTSGTTDTQYF
DNA: TGTGCCAGCAGGTCGACTAGCGGGACAACAGATACGCAGTATTTT

D: TRBD2
size: .
V: TRBV4-1
J: TRBJ2-1
CDR3: CASSQRTSGRGYNEQFF
DNA: TGCGCCAGCAGCCAAAGGACTAGCGGGAGGGGTTACAATGAGCAGTTCTTC

D: .
size: many
V: TRBV11-3
J: TRBJ2-1
CDR3: CASSLNLPGLDEQFF
DNA: TGTGCCAGCAGCTTAAACTTACCAGGACTCGATGAGCAGTTCTTC

D: TRBD2
size: .
V: TRBV15
J: TRBJ2-7
CDR3: CATSRPTSGNYEQYF
DNA: TGTGCCACCAGCAGACCGACTAGCGGAAACTACGAGCAGTACTTC

D: .
size: .
V: TRBV28
J: TRBJ1-1
CDR3: CASSVGGTNTEAFF
DNA: TGTGCCAGCAGTGTTGGGGGCACGAACACTGAAGCTTTCTTT

D: .
size: .
V: TRBV11-2
J: TRBJ2-5
CDR3: CASSRRSQETQYF
DNA: TGTGCCAGCAGCCGACGTAGCCAAGAGACCCAGTACTTC

D: .
size: .
V: TRBV6-1
J: TRBJ1-1
CDR3: CASSETTGKSEAFF
DNA: TGTGCCAGCAGTGAAACGACCGGAAAGAGTGAAGCTTTCTTT

D: .
size: .
V: TRBV14
J: TRBJ2-1
CDR3: CASSPQTRVRFEQFF
DNA: TGTGCCAGCAGCCCGCAGACCCGAGTTAGGTTTGAGCAGTTCTTC

D: TRBD1
size: once
V: TRBV28
J: TRBJ2-7
CDR3: CASTTTSGTGAYEQYF
DNA: TGTGCCAGCACCACCACCTCAGGGACAGGCGCCTACGAGCAGTACTTC

D: TRBD2
size: .
V: TRBV9
J: TRBJ2-1
CDR3: CASSEREGHRNEQFF
DNA: TGTGCCAGCAGCGAGCGGGAGGGCCATAGGAATGAGCAGTTCTTC

D: .
size: .
V: TRBV6-1
J: TRBJ1-1
CDR3: CASSEAATGVGTTEAFF
DNA: TGTGCCAGCAGTGAAGCGGCCACGGGGGTAGGTACCACTGAAGCTTTCTTT

D: TRBD1
size: .
V: TRBV5-1
J: TRBJ1-4
CDR3: CASSGATGGTEKLFF
DNA: TGCGCCAGCAGCGGGGCGACAGGGGGGACTGAAAAACTGTTTTTT

D: .
size: few
V: TRBV7-8
J: TRBJ2-7
CDR3: CASSLQNEQYF
DNA: TGTGCCAGCAGCTTACAAAACGAGCAGTACTTC

D: .
size: .
V: TRBV7-9
J: TRBJ1-1
CDR3: CASSSGLNTEAFF
DNA: TGTGCCAGCAGCTCCGGGTTGAACACTGAAGCTTTCTTT

D: .
size: .
V: TRBV29-1
J: TRBJ2-3
CDR3: CSVPTEGSIRSTDTQYF
DNA: TGCAGCGTCCCCACCGAGGGATCTATCCGTAGCACAGATACGCAGTATTTT

D: .
size: .
V: TRBV27
J: TRBJ2-7
CDR3: CASSPFWGSGEQYF
DNA: TGTGCCAGCAGCCCGTTCTGGGGGAGCGGCGAGCAGTACTTC

D: .
size: once
V: TRBV18
J: TRBJ2-5
CDR3: CASSPAVQETQYF
DNA: TGTGCCAGCTCACCAGCGGTACAAGAGACCCAGTACTTC

D: .
size: once
V: TRBV6-6
J: TRBJ1-6
CDR3: CASSQLGQWNSPLHF
DNA: TGTGCCAGCAGCCAACTGGGACAATGGAATTCACCCCTCCACTTT

D: TRBD2
size: few
V: TRBV27
J: TRBJ2-2
CDR3: CASSPIAGRVGELFF
DNA: TGTGCCAGCAGCCCTATAGCGGGAAGGGTCGGGGAGCTGTTTTTT

D: TRBD2
size: .
V: TRBV28
J: TRBJ2-3
CDR3: CASSFRGREGRTDTQYF
DNA: TGTGCCAGCAGTTTCCGCGGGAGGGAAGGGCGCACAGATACGCAGTATTTT

D: .
size: .
V: TRBV5-1
J: TRBJ2-5
CDR3: CASTTETQYF
DNA: TGCGCCAGCACCACGGAGACCCAGTACTTC

D: .
size: .
V: TRBV7-6
J: TRBJ1-4
CDR3: CASSFGGIGEKLFF
DNA: TGTGCCAGCAGCTTTGGAGGGATCGGTGAAAAACTGTTTTTT

D: .
size: few
V: TRBV28
J: TRBJ1-2
CDR3: CASSRNYGYTF
DNA: TGTGCCAGCAGTAGAAACTATGGCTACACCTTC

D: .
size: .
V: TRBV5-8
J: TRBJ2-2
CDR3: CASSFRVAGELFF
DNA: TGTGCCAGCAGCTTCAGGGTCGCCGGGGAGCTGTTTTTT

D: .
size: .
V: TRBV10-1
J: TRBJ1-5
CDR3: CARCGGNQPQHF
DNA: TGCGCCAGATGTGGGGGGAATCAGCCCCAGCATTTT

D: .
size: few
V: TRBV28
J: TRBJ2-5
CDR3: CASGAVQETQYF
DNA: TGTGCCAGCGGGGCAGTCCAAGAGACCCAGTACTTC

D: .
size: .
V: TRBV25-1
J: TRBJ2-2
CDR3: CASSVLANTGELFF
DNA: TGTGCCAGCAGTGTATTAGCAAACACCGGGGAGCTGTTTTTT

D: TRBD2
size: few
V: TRBV5-4
J: TRBJ2-3
CDR3: CASSLPAAGLQDTQYF
DNA: TGTGCCAGCAGCTTACCCGCCGCGGGACTACAAGATACGCAGTATTTT

D: .
size: .
V: TRBV5-1
J: TRBJ2-1
CDR3: CASSLSAGSYNEQFF
DNA: TGCGCCAGCAGCTTATCGGCGGGCTCCTACAATGAGCAGTTCTTC

D: .
size: .
V: TRBV18
J: TRBJ1-2
CDR3: CASSAPGLPANYGYTF
DNA: TGTGCCAGCTCGGCACCGGGACTGCCAGCTAACTATGGCTACACCTTC

D: TRBD1
size: few
V: TRBV14
J: TRBJ1-2
CDR3: CASSLPGTGLYGYTF
DNA: TGTGCCAGCAGCTTGCCCGGGACAGGGCTCTATGGCTACACCTTC

D: TRBD1
size: few
V: TRBV29-1
J: TRBJ1-5
CDR3: CSVVTGATGQPQHF
DNA: TGCAGCGTGGTCACAGGGGCCACTGGTCAGCCCCAGCATTTT

D: .
size: .
V: TRBV19
J: TRBJ2-1
CDR3: CASSTLGGTLDNEQFF
DNA: TGTGCCAGTAGTACACTAGGCGGGACACTAGACAATGAGCAGTTCTTC

D: .
size: few
V: TRBV19
J: TRBJ2-2
CDR3: CASQYRSPGELFF
DNA: TGTGCCAGCCAGTATAGGTCCCCCGGGGAGCTGTTTTTT